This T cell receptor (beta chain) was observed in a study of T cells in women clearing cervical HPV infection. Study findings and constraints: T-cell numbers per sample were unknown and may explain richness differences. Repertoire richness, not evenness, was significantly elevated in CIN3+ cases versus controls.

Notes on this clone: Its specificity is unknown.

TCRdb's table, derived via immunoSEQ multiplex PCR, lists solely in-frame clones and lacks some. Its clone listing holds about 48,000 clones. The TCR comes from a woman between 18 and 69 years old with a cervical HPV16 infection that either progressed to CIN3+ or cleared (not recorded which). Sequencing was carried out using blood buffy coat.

The DNA read from the CDR3 is TGTGCCAGCAGCGCCGCAGGGCCCGGCACAGATACG. Encoded protein: CASSAAGPGTDT. The whole CDR3 region reads CASSAAGPGTDTQYF. The chain combines TRBV12-3 or TRBV12-4 with TRBJ2-3; TRBD1 might be the D (5 bases). Sequencing ends 3 residues short of the CDR3 end; the germline J gene provides the rest. There are 15 residues in the CDR3. V was clipped by 6 bases and J by 1 base, with 14 bases between them.